What follows are 20 T cell receptor beta chains derived from one specimen sequenced in a study of blood T cell repertoires in COVID-19. Profiled with immunoSEQ multiplex PCR; TCRdb holds only in-frame clones, not every one. The data contain 95,000 to 150,000 clones, 82% of them singletons. Sequenced material: peripheral blood. The receptors come from a human donor in a cohort sampled during active COVID-19.

The chain has TRBV10-3 and TRBJ2-7; D possibly corresponds to TRBD1 (5 bases). Trimming removed 8 bases at V and 0 bases at J, with 14 bases between. This CDR3 has 14 residues. Germline-derived CDR1 and CDR2 are ENHRY and SYGVKD. Here the CDR3 reads CAISRTDSSYEQYF. As DNA, the CDR3 is TGTGCCATCTCTAGAACCGACAGCTCCTACGAGCAGTACTTC.

V usage is TRBV10-3 and J usage is TRBJ1-2; D uncertain. The V end lost 3 bases, the J end lost 4 bases, and 9 bases lay between the germline ends. Germline lookup yields CDR1 ENHRY and CDR2 SYGVKD. The CDR3 spans 13 residues. CDR3 region: CAISEKGSYGYTF. CDR3 nucleotides: TGTGCCATCAGTGAAAAAGGGAGCTATGGCTACACCTTC.

The DNA of the CDR3 is TGCGCCAGCAGCCGAGCCCCAGGCGGCGGGAGGGACACCATATATTTT. This encodes CASSRAPGGGRDTIYF. The J gene is TRBJ1-3, the V gene TRBV5-1; no definite D call. V lost 4 bases, J lost 8 bases, and 22 bases lay in between. The CDR3 covers 16 residues. Looked up from germline, CDR1 is SGHRS and CDR2 is YFSETQ. Complete variable domain (other parts from reference TRBV5-1 and TRBJ1-3): KAGVTQTPRYLIKTRGQQVTLSCSPISGHRSVSWYQQTPGQGLQFLFEYFSETQRNKGNFPGRFSGRQFSNSRSEMNVSTLELGDSALYLCASSRAPGGGRDTIYFGEGSWLTVV.

This chain joins TRBV7-2 and TRBJ2-1; 10 bases are shared with TRBD2. V lost 1 base, J lost 5 bases, and 8 bases stayed unmatched. The CDR3 is 17 residues long. CDR1 and CDR2 from the germline V gene are SGHTA and FQGNSA. The DNA for the CDR3 is TGTGCCAGCAGCTTAGGCCCACTAGCGGGGAAGGACAATGAGCAGTTCTTC. It codes for CASSLGPLAGKDNEQFF.

The genes are TRBV9 and TRBJ2-5, with D possibly being TRBD2 (5 bases). CDR1 and CDR2 (germline): SGDLS, YYNGEE. The V end lost 3 bases, the J end lost 4 bases, and 10 bases lay between the germline ends. The CDR3 sequence is 13 residues long. The CDR3 DNA is TGTGCCAGCAGCGCAATAGCGAGAGAGACCCAGTACTTC. Translated: CASSAIARETQYF. The whole variable domain, remainder taken from reference TRBV9 and TRBJ2-5, is DSGVTQTPKHLITATGQRVTLRCSPRSGDLSVYWYQQSLDQGLQFLIQYYNGEERAKGNILERFSAQQFPDLHSELNLSSLELGDSALYFCASSAIARETQYFGPGTRLLVL.

This clone showed up just once. V is TRBV11-2 and J is TRBJ2-2; 8 nucleotides match TRBD2. The J segment lost 3 bases and the V segment lost 3 bases, leaving 6 bases of the junction unmatched. The CDR3 has 16 residues. The germline gives CDR1 SGHAT, CDR2 FQNNGV. CDR3 bases: TGTGCCAGCAGCTTGTTTTACGGGGGGGACACCGGGGAGCTGTTTTTT. Its protein product is CASSLFYGGDTGELFF.

The chain uses TRBV18 and TRBJ1-2, with TRBD1 matching 7 bases. The V gene end was trimmed by 3 bases and the J gene end by 0 bases; junction bases not matched to a gene: 4. Germline V gene lookup returns CDR1 KGHSH and CDR2 LQKENI. The CDR3 runs 15 residues. The CDR3 coding sequence is TGTGCCAGCTCACCCGGGACAGACGCTAACTATGGCTACACCTTC. This sequence encodes CASSPGTDANYGYTF.

This clone has just a few counts. Other DNA sequences of this sample code for an identical CDR3. The V call is TRBV14, the J call TRBJ1-2, with D uncertain. The CDR3 spans 13 residues. The ends were cut back, 0 bases at V and 5 bases at J, with 7 bases in the middle. Germline V gene sequence: CDR1 SGHDN, CDR2 FVKESK. This chain's CDR3 is CASSQDWSYGYTF. In nucleotides, the CDR3 is TGTGCCAGCAGCCAAGATTGGAGTTATGGCTACACCTTC. Drawing the rest from reference TRBV14 and TRBJ1-2, the complete variable domain is EAGVTQFPSHSVIEKGQTVTLRCDPISGHDNLYWYRRVMGKEIKFLLHFVKESKQDESGMPNNRFLAERTGGTYSTLKVQPAELEDSGVYFCASSQDWSYGYTFGSGTRLTVV.

The J gene is TRBJ2-2, the V gene TRBV5-1; D not certain. The V and J ends lost 0 bases and 4 bases respectively, with 7 bases between them. CDR1 and CDR2 (germline): SGHRS, YFSETQ. The CDR3 is 14 residues long. The CDR3 loop is CASSLAVSTGELFF. The CDR3 DNA sequence: TGCGCCAGCAGCTTGGCCGTCAGCACCGGGGAGCTGTTTTTT.

The chain couples TRBV3-1 (or the pseudogene TRBV3-2) to TRBJ2-2; D unresolved. V shed 6 bases and J shed 2 bases, with 13 bases lying between them. Germline CDR1 is LGHDT and CDR2 is YNNKEL (reference sequence). The CDR3 loop spans 15 amino acids. CDR3 loop: CASSRGKTNTGELFF. CDR3 DNA sequence: TGTGCCAGCAGTCGAGGTAAGACTAACACCGGGGAGCTGTTTTTT.

The count of this clone is one. This CDR3 is also generated by other DNA sequences in the sample. V is TRBV15 and J is TRBJ2-7; D is perhaps TRBD1 (5 bases). V was pared by 0 bases and J by 0 bases, with 12 bases between. Per the germline V gene, CDR1 is LNHNV and CDR2 is YYDKDF (reference sequence). The length of the CDR3 is 16 residues. The CDR3 DNA reads as TGTGCCACCAGCAGAGACCGACAGACGAGCTCCTACGAGCAGTACTTC. Translating it yields CATSRDRQTSSYEQYF.

The gene calls are TRBV18 and TRBJ2-1; tentative D call: TRBD2 (6 bases). CDR1 is KGHSH and CDR2 is LQKENI in the germline V gene. Trimming removed 0 bases from V and 0 bases from J, with 6 bases in between. The CDR3 covers 15 residues. The CDR3 loop is CASSPPTSSYNEQFF. The DNA of the CDR3 is TGTGCCAGCTCACCACCGACTAGCTCCTACAATGAGCAGTTCTTC.

Written as DNA, the CDR3 is TGTGCCAGTACCCCCAGCGGTCTAATCGTCAATGAGCAGTTCTTC. This translates into CASTPSGLIVNEQFF. The gene calls are TRBV19 and TRBJ2-1; D might be TRBD2 (5 bases). Trimming took off 7 bases at V and 6 bases at J, with 19 bases between the two ends. Germline CDR1 and CDR2: LNHDA and SQIVND (reference sequence). The CDR3 length is 15 residues.

As concerns this clone: Compared with germline, one end of the junction differs, possibly owing to a read error. The chain employs TRBV7-2 and TRBJ1-2, with D perhaps matching TRBD1 (6 bases). The CDR3 is 14 residues long. CDR1 SGHTA and CDR2 FQGNSA come from the germline V gene. The CDR3 protein is CASSLAGGRSGYTF. The CDR3 bases are TGTGCCAGCAGCCTAGCGGGGGGGCGGAGTGGCTACACCTTC.

This clone was recorded a few times. V usage is TRBV6-2 or TRBV6-3 and J usage is TRBJ2-3; no clear D gene. This CDR3 is 13 amino acids long. The germline CDR1 and CDR2 sequences are MNHEY and SVGEGT. The V gene lost 3 bases and the J gene lost 0 bases, with 4 bases spanning the gap. The CDR3 loop reads CASSYQSTDTQYF. The CDR3 DNA follows: TGTGCCAGCAGTTATCAGAGCACAGATACGCAGTATTTT.

The sample holds a few counts of this clone. The chain uses TRBV2 and TRBJ1-2; D gene uncertain. V was cut by 1 base and J by 4 bases, with 7 bases left in between. The CDR3 is made up of 13 amino acids. From germline, CDR1 is SNHLY and CDR2 FYNNEI. The CDR3 coding sequence is TGTGCCAGCAGTGAAGATAACAGCTATGGCTACACCTTC. The encoded protein is CASSEDNSYGYTF.

The V and J genes are TRBV12-3 or TRBV12-4 and TRBJ2-4; the match to TRBD1 covers 8 bases. The CDR3 length is 13 residues. The J segment lost 8 bases and the V segment lost 4 bases, leaving 4 bases of the junction unmatched. CDR3 region: CASSWTGWDIQYF. For the CDR3, the DNA is TGTGCCAGCAGTTGGACAGGGTGGGACATTCAGTACTTC.

The rearrangement uses TRBV10-1 and TRBJ1-1, with 7 bases aligning to TRBD1. The V and J ends lost 5 bases and 6 bases, in that order; junction bases with no gene match: 12. The CDR3 has 15 residues. Germline-derived CDR1 and CDR2 are WNHNN and SYGVQD (reference sequence). The CDR3 spells CASSRQGPPAAEAFF. The CDR3 region has the DNA TGCGCCAGCAGTCGACAGGGACCCCCCGCCGCTGAAGCTTTCTTT.

The V and J genes are TRBV6-1 and TRBJ1-2, with no clear D. Trimming shortened V by 2 bases and J by 4 bases, and 14 bases separated the two germline ends. In germline, CDR1 is MNHNS, CDR2 SASEGT. The CDR3 has 15 amino acids. DNA for the CDR3: TGTGCCAGCAGTGAATTAAGGAGACTGCTCTATGGCTACACCTTC. It yields the protein CASSELRRLLYGYTF.

The V call is TRBV7-8, the J call TRBJ1-2, with TRBD1 matching over 8 bases. Trimming cost V 2 bases and J 2 bases; bases outside gene matches: 4. Germline V gene sequence: CDR1 SGHVS, CDR2 FQNEAQ. This CDR3 has 15 residues. The CDR3 bases are TGTGCCAGCAGCTTATATAGGACAGGGAACTATGGCTACACCTTC. It yields the protein CASSLYRTGNYGYTF.